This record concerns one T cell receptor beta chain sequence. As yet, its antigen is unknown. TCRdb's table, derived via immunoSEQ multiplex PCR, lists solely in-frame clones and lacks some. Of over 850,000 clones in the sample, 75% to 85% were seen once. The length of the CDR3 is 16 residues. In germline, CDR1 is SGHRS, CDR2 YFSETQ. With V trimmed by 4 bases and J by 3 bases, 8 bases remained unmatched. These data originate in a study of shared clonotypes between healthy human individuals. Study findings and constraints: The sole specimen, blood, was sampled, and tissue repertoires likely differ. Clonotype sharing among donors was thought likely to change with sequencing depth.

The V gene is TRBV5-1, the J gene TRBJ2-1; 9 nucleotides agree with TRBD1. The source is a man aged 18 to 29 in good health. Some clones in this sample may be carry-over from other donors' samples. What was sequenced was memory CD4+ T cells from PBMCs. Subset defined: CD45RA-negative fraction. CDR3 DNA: TGCGCCAGCAGCGTCGTGGGACAGGGTAACTACAATGAGCAGTTCTTC. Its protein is CASSVVGQGNYNEQFF.